One TCR beta chain is described in this entry. Sequencing used immunoSEQ multiplex PCR; TCRdb keeps in-frame clones, though not all of them. The sample shows tens of thousands of clones, 85% to 90% of them seen only once. This specimen belongs to a study of technical replicates of blood from several donors. CDR3 length: 18 amino acids. The V gene end was trimmed by 0 bases and the J gene end by 4 bases; junction bases not matched to a gene: 14. Germline-derived CDR1 and CDR2 are LGHNA and YNFKEQ. Sample: PBMCs. The chain links TRBV4-2 to TRBJ2-7; 8 bases are shared with TRBD2. The TCR sequence derives from a human donor in good health. Some clones in this sample may be carry-over from other donors' samples. CDR3 nucleotide sequence: TGTGCCAGCAGCCAAGAATCATGGCGGGAGGCTCCGAATTACGAGCAGTACTTC. Translated: CASSQESWREAPNYEQYF.